What follows describes a single TCR beta chain. Its specificity is unknown. This sample is part of a study of T cell responses to AZD1222 COVID-19 vaccine. Regarding the study as a whole: Baseline testing showed seropositivity in only a handful of AZD1222 recipients. With dominance at 160-218 and 743-854, vaccine-associated CD4 TCRs spanned spike. Recipients of two AZD1222 doses showed rising Spike-specific TCR breadth and depth. Most donors were white British, females outnumbered males, and clonal diversity was possibly underestimated.

The CDR3 runs 16 residues. J gave up 1 base and V 6 bases, and 7 bases lay outside the gene matches. Looked up from germline, CDR1 is SEHNR and CDR2 is FQNEAQ (reference sequence). This table comes from immunoSEQ multiplex PCR, and its TCRdb copy is limited to in-frame clones, with some not included. The sample has approximately 110,000 clones, about nine tenths seen once. This TCR derives from an adult in good health. The input for sequencing was peripheral blood, taken on day 0 of AZD1222 vaccination. The chain is built from TRBV7-9 and TRBJ2-2; TRBD2 matches at 8 bases. CDR3 sequence (DNA): TGTGCCAGCAGGGGAGTTAGCGGGATGAACACCGGGGAGCTGTTTTTT. Its translation is CASRGVSGMNTGELFF. The full variable domain, in which reference TRBV7-9 and TRBJ2-2 provide the parts outside the CDR3, is DTGVSQNPRHKITKRGQNVTFRCDPISEHNRLYWYRQTLGQGPEFLTYFQNEAQLEKSRLLSDRFSAERPKGSFSTLEIQRTEQGDSAMYLCASRGVSGMNTGELFFGEGSRLTVL.